This TCR beta chain came from a study of CD8 T cells in Susac syndrome. Whole-study findings and limits: TCR sequencing and HLA analysis covered a relatively small number of individuals.

RNA, at about 0.45 to 1 ug, was reverse transcribed with random hexamers. A single record per CDR3 protein comes from TCRdb applying MiXCR to the immunoSEQ multiplex PCR reads. The profile shows 78,000 or so distinct CDR3 sequences, about 95% of them singletons. From germline, CDR1 is MNHEY and CDR2 SMNVEV (reference sequence). Between the trimmed V and J ends, which lost 2 bases and 3 bases, there was a span of 7 bases. The CDR3 is 13 residues long. In its sample, this clonotype was seen a few times. Its matching antigen is unknown. From blood CD8+ and CD4+ T cells, the TCR beta chain was sequenced. Included as multiple sclerosis controls were treatment-naive patients who had stable or active relapsing-remitting disease. The CD8+ and CD4+ T cells were isolated magnetically using a negative isolation approach, whereas the TEMRA cells were enriched by FACS.

The TCR originated in a human donor with multiple sclerosis. The specimen sequenced was CD8+ T cells from PBMCs. The chain links TRBV27 to TRBJ2-5, with D uncertain. The CDR3 region is CASSLIGEETQYF. CDR3 DNA: TGTGCCAGCAGTTTAATCGGTGAAGAGACCCAGTACTTC.